This T cell receptor beta chain was captured by sequencing in a study of T cell repertoires in cytomegalovirus infection. One entry per CDR3 protein results from TCRdb running MiXCR on the reads. The repertoire holds some 680,000 distinct CDR3 sequences, with 35% as singletons. General study points: The cumulative frequency of public TCR beta families identified carriers of CMV plus the relevant HLA.

As to this clonotype: The antigen is not known.

CDR3 length: 16 residues. With V trimmed by 3 bases and J by 3 bases, 11 bases remained unmatched. Germline V gives CDR1 MNHNS, CDR2 SASEGT. The chain combines TRBV6-1 with TRBJ2-7, with 7 bases that match TRBD1. The source material was PBMCs. The source of this sequence is a human donor in good health (CMV status not recorded). Some clones in this sample may be carry-over from other donors' samples. For the CDR3, the DNA is TGTGCCAGCAGTGATTCTAGCTACAGGGGTGGCTACGAGCAGTACTTC. It encodes CASSDSSYRGGYEQYF.